The 16 T cell receptor beta chains below were found in one sample sequenced in a study of human T cells and chemical hapten exposure. The time point here: pre-sensitization, week 0. This sample's treatment: therapeutic diphenylcyclopropenone sensitization with weekly scalp DPC. TCRdb analysed the RACE reads with MiXCR anew, one entry per CDR3 protein. The sample contains approximately 100,000 distinct CDR3 sequences, about 8.9% of which appear only once. The sequenced sample was whole blood, obtained in connection with sensitization to the hapten diphenylcyclopropenone (DPC). These receptors originate from a woman between 40 and 50 years old with alopecia areata. Some clones in this sample may be carry-over from other donors' samples.

V gene TRBV14 combines with J gene TRBJ2-1, with 7 bases matching TRBD1. Germline trimming cut 4 bases from V and 12 bases from J; bases unmatched to any gene: 9. CDR1 and CDR2 from the germline V gene are SGHDN and FVKESK. The CDR3 consists of 13 residues. The CDR3: CASSPGQLVRQFF. In nucleotides, the CDR3 is TGTGCCAGCAGCCCGGGACAGTTGGTGCGGCAGTTCTTC.

This clonotype was recorded many times. The CDR3 nucleotides are TGCGCCAGCAGTCGGTCGCTTGCGGGCTACGAGCAGTACTTC. Amino acid sequence: CASSRSLAGYEQYF. This chain connects TRBV23-1 to TRBJ2-7; possible D gene TRBD2, 5 bases. TRBV23-1 is designated an ORF whose function remains uncertain. V shed 4 bases and J shed 3 bases, with 13 bases lying between them. The CDR3 spans 14 residues.

This clonotype was observed many times. V and J are TRBV7-2 and TRBJ2-5; the D gene is possibly TRBD1 (7 bases). Trimming pared 5 bases from V and 4 bases from J, leaving 14 bases between. The CDR3 loop spans 14 amino acids. Germline loops: CDR1 SGHTA, CDR2 FQGNSA. CDR3 sequence (DNA): TGTGCCAGCAGCCCGGAGGGGGCTCGAGAGACCCAGTACTTC. The encoded protein is CASSPEGARETQYF.

This clonotype was picked up many times. V and J are TRBV7-2 and TRBJ2-1; D call uncertain. CDR3 length: 13 residues. With 2 bases removed from V and 5 bases from J, the gap between germline ends came to 7 bases. The germline V gene has CDR1 SGHTA and CDR2 FQGNSA. CDR3: CASSLNADNEQFF. CDR3 bases: TGTGCCAGCAGCTTAAACGCCGACAATGAGCAGTTCTTC.

J is TRBJ1-5 and V is TRBV30; D gene unclear. Trimming took off 4 bases at V and 6 bases at J, with 13 bases between the two ends. Germline values: CDR1 GTSNPN, CDR2 SVGIG (reference sequence). There are 13 residues in the CDR3. The CDR3 nucleotides read TGTGCCTGGAAGCCCCACGAGGGTCAGCCCCAGCATTTT. Encoded protein: CAWKPHEGQPQHF.

This clonotype has ten or more counts. CDR3 coding DNA: TGTGCCAGCAAAGGTAGAGGGGCAGATACGCAGTATTTT. Translating it yields CASKGRGADTQYF. The V and J genes are TRBV28 and TRBJ2-3; D is perhaps TRBD1 or TRBD2 (5 bases each). The length of the CDR3 is 13 residues. From germline, CDR1 is MDHEN and CDR2 SYDVKM. The V end was cut by 7 bases, the J end by 4 bases, with 12 bases between.

V usage is TRBV18 and J usage is TRBJ2-6; 7 nucleotides match TRBD1. CDR1 and CDR2 (germline): KGHSH, LQKENI. J lost 0 bases, V lost 4 bases, and 3 bases had no gene match. This CDR3 is built from 16 residues. Here the CDR3 reads CASSLGQASGANVLTF. The CDR3 coding sequence is TGTGCCAGCTCACTAGGACAGGCCTCTGGGGCCAACGTCCTGACTTTC.

Ten or more counts support this clonotype. The chain employs TRBV6-5 and TRBJ2-7, with D perhaps TRBD2 (6 bases). V dropped 7 bases and J dropped 2 bases, with 12 bases sitting between them. In germline, CDR1 is MNHEY, CDR2 SVGAGI. The CDR3 is 13 residues long. This CDR3 reads CASNPRETYEQYF. The CDR3 DNA reads TGTGCCAGCAATCCCCGGGAGACCTACGAGCAGTACTTC.

This clonotype was seen ten or more times. This chain links TRBV10-3 with TRBJ1-1, with unresolved D. V dropped 10 bases and J dropped 8 bases, with 17 bases sitting between them. This CDR3 has 12 residues. Germline V gives CDR1 ENHRY, CDR2 SYGVKD. The CDR3 DNA follows: TGTGCCACGTTCCACTTGGACGGGGAAGCTTTCTTT. Translated, it gives CATFHLDGEAFF.

In this sample, this clonotype turned up many times. The chain uses TRBV13 and TRBJ2-3, with 9 bases lining up with TRBD2. Looked up from germline, CDR1 is PRHDT and CDR2 is FYEKMQ (reference sequence). This CDR3 region has 14 residues. V gave up 7 bases and J gave up 1 base; unmatched junction bases: 3. CDR3 in amino acids: CASTASGGTDTQYF. CDR3 sequence (DNA): TGTGCCAGCACAGCTAGCGGGGGCACAGATACGCAGTATTTT.

This clonotype was counted many times. The rearrangement uses TRBV3-1 and TRBJ1-6; tentatively, D is TRBD1 (6 bases). The CDR3 is 15 amino acids. The V end lost 0 bases, the J end lost 7 bases, and 10 bases lay between the germline ends. Per the germline V gene, CDR1 is LGHDT and CDR2 is YNNKEL (reference sequence). The CDR3 is CASSQDTGMNSPLHF. The CDR3 DNA is TGTGCCAGCAGCCAAGATACAGGGATGAATTCACCCCTCCACTTT.

The sample holds many counts of this clonotype. The chain recombines TRBV5-5 with TRBJ1-3, with no clear D. The germline CDR1 and CDR2 sequences are SGHKS and YYEKEE (reference sequence). The CDR3 extends over 15 amino acids. The germline V and J ends were trimmed by 3 bases and 0 bases, with 10 bases remaining between them. CDR3 coding DNA: TGTGCCAGCAGCTCGGCGATAGACTCTGGAAACACCATATATTTT. This sequence encodes CASSSAIDSGNTIYF.

This chain uses TRBV24-1 with TRBJ1-2; a possible D gene is TRBD1 (5 bases). The CDR3 runs to 14 residues. Trimming shortened V by 2 bases and J by 7 bases, and 13 bases separated the two germline ends. CDR1 and CDR2 (germline): KGHDR, SFDVKD. Written as DNA, the CDR3 is TGTGCCACCAGTGATTCAGGGCTTCTGGGTGGCTACACCTTC. It translates to CATSDSGLLGGYTF.

This clonotype showed up many times. The V and J genes are TRBV5-5 and TRBJ1-5, with D possibly being TRBD1 (5 bases). This CDR3 is 14 amino acids long. Deletions cut 4 bases from V and 3 bases from J, with 11 bases between. The germline V gene has CDR1 SGHKS and CDR2 YYEKEE (reference sequence). CDR3 sequence reads: CASSPVGVNQPQHF. The CDR3 nucleotides are TGTGCCAGCAGCCCGGTGGGGGTCAATCAGCCCCAGCATTTT.

This clonotype was found many times. The chain joins TRBV19 to TRBJ1-4, with D tentatively TRBD1 (5 bases). The ends were cut back, 7 bases at V and 0 bases at J, with 9 bases in the middle. Per germline, CDR1 LNHDA and CDR2 SQIVND (reference sequence). The CDR3 spans 14 residues. CDR3 protein: CASIGGATNEKLFF. In DNA, the CDR3 is TGTGCCAGTATCGGGGGTGCAACTAATGAAAAACTGTTTTTT.

This clonotype was recorded many times. V usage is TRBV20-1 and J usage is TRBJ1-2, with no clear D. CDR1 and CDR2 (germline): DFQATT, SNEGSKA (reference sequence). The CDR3 sequence is 11 residues long. CDR3 loop: CNPSHDYGYTF. The CDR3 DNA sequence: TGCAACCCTTCCCACGACTATGGCTACACCTTC.